This TCR beta chain was obtained from a study of blood T cell repertoires in COVID-19. For the study at large: T cells, B-cell-depleted T cells, or PBMCs supplied cDNA or gDNA.

Authors' data handling: Counts of nucleated cells, estimated from reference gene primer amplification, were obtained. Here immunoSEQ multiplex PCR was the method, and the copy in TCRdb shows in-frame clones only, minus some. V and J calls and clone size follow that table, whereas D and trimming were derived from the DNA. The sample has fewer than 250,000 clones, 75% to 90% seen once. CDR3 length: 14 residues. The J segment lost 4 bases and the V segment lost 6 bases, leaving 4 bases of the junction unmatched. The V gene's germline CDR1 is SGHTA and CDR2 FQGNSA. This receptor was taken from a woman between 40 and 50 years old with acute or convalescent COVID-19. The rearrangement links TRBV7-2 to TRBJ1-5, with 9 bases fitting TRBD1. Material: peripheral blood. The CDR3 spells CASSRQGGNQPQHF. In DNA, the CDR3 is TGTGCCAGCAGTAGACAGGGGGGTAATCAGCCCCAGCATTTT.